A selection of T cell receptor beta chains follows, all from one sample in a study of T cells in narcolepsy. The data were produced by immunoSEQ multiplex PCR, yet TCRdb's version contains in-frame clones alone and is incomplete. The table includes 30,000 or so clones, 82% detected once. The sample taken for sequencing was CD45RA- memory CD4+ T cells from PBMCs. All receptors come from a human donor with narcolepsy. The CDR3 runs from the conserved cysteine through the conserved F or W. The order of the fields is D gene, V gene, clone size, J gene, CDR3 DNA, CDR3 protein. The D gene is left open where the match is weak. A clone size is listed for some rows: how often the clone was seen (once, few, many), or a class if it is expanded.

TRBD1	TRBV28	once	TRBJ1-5	TGTGCCAGCGGGACAGGGGGCCGGGACAATCAGCCCCAGCATTTT	CASGTGGRDNQPQHF
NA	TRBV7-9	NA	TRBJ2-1	TGTGCCAGCAGCCCTCCGGGATTTTCACGTGGTGAGCAGTTCTTC	CASSPPGFSRGEQFF
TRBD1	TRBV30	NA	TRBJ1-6	TGTGCCTGGAGCCGGGACAGCCTCTCCTATAATTCACCCCTCCACTTT	CAWSRDSLSYNSPLHF
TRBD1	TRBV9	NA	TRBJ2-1	TGTGCCAGCAGCGTCGCCGGGACAGGCGTTTACAATGAGCAGTTCTTC	CASSVAGTGVYNEQFF
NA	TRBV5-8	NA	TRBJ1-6	TGTGCCAGCAGCCCCTTTAGCTCCTATAATTCACCCCTCCACTTT	CASSPFSSYNSPLHF
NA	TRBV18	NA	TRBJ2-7	TGTGCCAGCTCACTCGCCCCCCAGGGGCTAGGCTACGAGCAGTACTTC	CASSLAPQGLGYEQYF
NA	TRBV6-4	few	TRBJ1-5	TGTGCCAGCAGTGTACCACCACAGGGAACTCAGCCCCAGCATTTT	CASSVPPQGTQPQHF
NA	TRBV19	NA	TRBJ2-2	TGTGCCAGTTCACAGTGGAACACCGGGGAGCTGTTTTTT	CASSQWNTGELFF
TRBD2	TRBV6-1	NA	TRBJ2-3	TGTGCCAGCAGTGAAGCGCGTCTAGCGGGAGGTGCCACAGATACGCAGTATTTT	CASSEARLAGGATDTQYF
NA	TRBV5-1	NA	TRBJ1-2	TGCGCCAGCAGCTTGGGTATGGCACCAAACTATGGCTACACCTTC	CASSLGMAPNYGYTF
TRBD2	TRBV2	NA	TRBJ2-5	TGTGCCAGCAAACCGTTTAGCGGGCAAGAGACCCAGTACTTC	CASKPFSGQETQYF
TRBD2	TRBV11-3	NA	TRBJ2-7	TGTGCCAGCAGCTTAGGTCCGGGGGGGCAATACGAGCAGTACTTC	CASSLGPGGQYEQYF
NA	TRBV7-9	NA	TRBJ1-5	TGTGCCAGCAGCTTTGGGACTCAGCCCCAGCATTTT	CASSFGTQPQHF
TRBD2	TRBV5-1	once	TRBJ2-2	TGCGCCAGCAGCTTGTCCCTTGGACTAGCGGGAGGGCGCCCCGGGGAGCTGTTTTTT	CASSLSLGLAGGRPGELFF
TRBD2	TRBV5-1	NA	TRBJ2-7	TGCGCCAGCACCGACGGGAGGCTGAACGAGCAGTACTTC	CASTDGRLNEQYF
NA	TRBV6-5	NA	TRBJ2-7	TGTGCCAGCAGTTACGGGTCGACAGCGCGATACGAGCAGTACTTC	CASSYGSTARYEQYF
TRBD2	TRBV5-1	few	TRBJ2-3	TGCGCCAGCAGCCGGTGGGGAGCGGGGACTAGCACAGATACGCAGTATTTT	CASSRWGAGTSTDTQYF
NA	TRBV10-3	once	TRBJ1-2	TGTGCCACCCGGAGGGACAACGAAAACTATGGCTACACCTTC	CATRRDNENYGYTF
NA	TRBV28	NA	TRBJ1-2	TGTGCCAGCAGGCTCGCCCGGGGGACTCTGGGCTATGGCTACACCTTC	CASRLARGTLGYGYTF
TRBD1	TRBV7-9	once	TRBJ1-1	TGTGCCAGCAGCTTGTCAGGGGGCGTAAACACTGAAGCTTTCTTT	CASSLSGGVNTEAFF
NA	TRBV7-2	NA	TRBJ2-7	TGTGCCAGCAGCTTAGTTAGTATGGCCTACGAGCAGTACTTC	CASSLVSMAYEQYF
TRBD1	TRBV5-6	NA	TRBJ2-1	TGTGCCAGCAGCTTGGGTTGGGACAGGGGTGACAATGAGCAGTTCTTC	CASSLGWDRGDNEQFF
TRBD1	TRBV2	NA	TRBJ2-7	TGTGCCAGCAGTGAGTATAACTTGGGACAGGGCCTCTACGAGCAGTACTTC	CASSEYNLGQGLYEQYF
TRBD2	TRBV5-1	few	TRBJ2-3	TGCGCCAGCAGCGAACTTAGCGGGGGAATCACAGATACGCAGTATTTT	CASSELSGGITDTQYF
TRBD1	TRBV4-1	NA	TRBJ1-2	TGCGCCAGCAGCCAAGGGACAGGGGGTCGTGGCTACACCTTC	CASSQGTGGRGYTF
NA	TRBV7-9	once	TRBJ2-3	TGTGCCAGCAGCTTAGCTTTAACAGCCACAGATACGCAGTATTTT	CASSLALTATDTQYF
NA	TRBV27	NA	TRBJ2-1	TGTGCCAGCAGTTTATCCCCAGGACAGATTTACAATGAGCAGTTCTTC	CASSLSPGQIYNEQFF
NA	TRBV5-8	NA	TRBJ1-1	TGTGCCAGCAGCTTGGTCCGGGCTGAAGCTTTCTTT	CASSLVRAEAFF
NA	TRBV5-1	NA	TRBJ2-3	TGCGCCAGCAGCTTGGGACTAGTTATTTCAGATACGCAGTATTTT	CASSLGLVISDTQYF
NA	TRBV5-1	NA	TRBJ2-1	TGCGCCAGCAGCTTGGACTCCAACAATGAGCAGTTCTTC	CASSLDSNNEQFF
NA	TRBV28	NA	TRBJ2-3	TGTGCCGTAAGGGGAAACCAGCGCACAGATACGCAGTATTTT	CAVRGNQRTDTQYF
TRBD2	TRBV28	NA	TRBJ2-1	TGTGCCAGCGGGGACCCCGGGACTAGCGGAAACAATGAGCAGTTCTTC	CASGDPGTSGNNEQFF
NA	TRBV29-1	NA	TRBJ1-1	TGCAGCGCCCTAGGGTCGAGGAACACTGAAGCTTTCTTT	CSALGSRNTEAFF
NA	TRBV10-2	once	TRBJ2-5	TGCGCCAGCAGTGGGACCCAGACCCAGTACTTC	CASSGTQTQYF
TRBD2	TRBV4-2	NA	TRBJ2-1	TGTGCCAGCAGCCAAGGTAGCGGGGGGGCCCACAATGAGCAGTTCTTC	CASSQGSGGAHNEQFF
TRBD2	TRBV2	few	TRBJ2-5	TGTGCCAGCAACGGCGGGAGACAAGAGACCCAGTACTTC	CASNGGRQETQYF
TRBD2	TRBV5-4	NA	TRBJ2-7	TGTGCCAGCAGCCCCCTCGGGGGAGCGGGGAGTTACGAGCAGTACTTC	CASSPLGGAGSYEQYF
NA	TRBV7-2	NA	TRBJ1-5	TGTGCCAGCAGCCCCGGAACAGGGTTAAAACAGCCCCAGCATTTT	CASSPGTGLKQPQHF
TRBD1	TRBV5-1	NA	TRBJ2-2	TGCGCCAGCTCCACCCGGACAGGGAACACCGGGGAGCTGTTTTTT	CASSTRTGNTGELFF
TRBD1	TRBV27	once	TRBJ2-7	TGTGCCAGCAGTCGGCCCCGACAGGGTTCCGAGCAGTACTTC	CASSRPRQGSEQYF
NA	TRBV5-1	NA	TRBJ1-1	TGCGCCAGCAGCTTGATGGAAACGAACACTGAAGCTTTCTTT	CASSLMETNTEAFF
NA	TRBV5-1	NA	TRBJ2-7	TGCGCCAGCAGCGTGTCAGGGGACGAGCAGTACTTC	CASSVSGDEQYF
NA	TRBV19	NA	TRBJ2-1	TGTGCCAGTAGTCTAGGACAGATCAATGAGCAGTTCTTC	CASSLGQINEQFF
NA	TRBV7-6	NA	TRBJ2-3	TGTGCCAGCAGCTTTATACCCGGGACGGACAGCACAGATACGCAGTATTTT	CASSFIPGTDSTDTQYF
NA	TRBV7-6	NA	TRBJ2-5	TGTGCCAGCAGCTTAGAGTCTGGACTCAACCAAGAGACCCAGTACTTC	CASSLESGLNQETQYF
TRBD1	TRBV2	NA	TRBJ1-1	TGTGCCAGCAAAGGGACAGGGCGGTACACTGAAGCTTTCTTT	CASKGTGRYTEAFF
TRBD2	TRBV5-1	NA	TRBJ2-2	TGCGCCAGCAGCTTGGTTGGCGGGAGTACCGCCGGGGAGCTGTTTTTT	CASSLVGGSTAGELFF
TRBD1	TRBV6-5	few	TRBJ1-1	TGTGCCAGCAGTTACTCGAGGACAGGGGTCACTGAAGCTTTCTTT	CASSYSRTGVTEAFF
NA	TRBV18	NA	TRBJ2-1	TGTGCCAGCTCACAAGTCGATAACAGGGACACCACCTACAATGAGCAGTTCTTC	CASSQVDNRDTTYNEQFF
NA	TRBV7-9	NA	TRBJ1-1	TGTGCCAGCAGCCTTGGACGGCTGAACACTGAAGCTTTCTTT	CASSLGRLNTEAFF
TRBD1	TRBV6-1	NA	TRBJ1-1	TGTGCCAGCAGTGAAAGGTTAGGACAGGGGAACACTGAAGCTTTCTTT	CASSERLGQGNTEAFF
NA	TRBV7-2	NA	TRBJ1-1	TGTGCCAGCCTTAGGTCCCAATCTAACACTGAAGCTTTCTTT	CASLRSQSNTEAFF
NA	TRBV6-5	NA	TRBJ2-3	TGTGCCAGCAGTCAAGGAAGGAGCACAGATACGCAGTATTTT	CASSQGRSTDTQYF
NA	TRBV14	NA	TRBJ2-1	TGTGCCAGCAGCCATCGGGTCGGTGGCGGGCAGTTCTTC	CASSHRVGGGQFF
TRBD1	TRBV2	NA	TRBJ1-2	TGTGCCAGCAGAGAGCGGGACAGGGGAGTTTGGGGCTACACCTTC	CASRERDRGVWGYTF
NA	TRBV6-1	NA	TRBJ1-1	TGTGCCAGCAGTGCTGTCCGGTACACTGAAGCTTTCTTT	CASSAVRYTEAFF
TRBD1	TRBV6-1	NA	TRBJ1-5	TGTGCCAGCAGGCCGTGGACAGGGGGCAATCAGCCCCAGCATTTT	CASRPWTGGNQPQHF
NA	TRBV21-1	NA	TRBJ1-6	TGTGCCGGAGGACAGGGTGACAATTCACCCCTCCACTTT	CAGGQGDNSPLHF
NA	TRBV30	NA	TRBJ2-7	TGTGCCTGGAGTAATCGATACGAGCAGTACTTC	CAWSNRYEQYF
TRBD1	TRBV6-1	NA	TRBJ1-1	TGTGCCAGCAGATCAGAGACAGGGCGGTACACTGAAGCTTTCTTT	CASRSETGRYTEAFF